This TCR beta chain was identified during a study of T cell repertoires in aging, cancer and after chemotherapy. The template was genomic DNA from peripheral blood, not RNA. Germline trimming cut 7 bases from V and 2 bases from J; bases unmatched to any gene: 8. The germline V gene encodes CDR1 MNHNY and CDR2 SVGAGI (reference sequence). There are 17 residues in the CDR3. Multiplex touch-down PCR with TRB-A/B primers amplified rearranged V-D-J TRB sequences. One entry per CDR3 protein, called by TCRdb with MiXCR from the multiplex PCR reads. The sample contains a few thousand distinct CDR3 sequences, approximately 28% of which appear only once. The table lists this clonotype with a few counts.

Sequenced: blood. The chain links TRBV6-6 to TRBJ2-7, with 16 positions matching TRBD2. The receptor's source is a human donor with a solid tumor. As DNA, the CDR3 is TGTGCCAGCACCACCGGGACTAGCGGGAGGGTCCCCTACGAGCAGTACGTC. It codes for CASTTGTSGRVPYEQYV.